This T cell receptor beta chain came from a study of T-cell memory formation after mild COVID-19. From the 5' RACE reads, TCRdb called clonotypes with MiXCR, one entry per CDR3 protein. The sample lists around 200,000 distinct CDR3 sequences; 25% to 35% were seen once. Remarks on this clonotype: Its antigen is undetermined.

Study-level points and caveats: Largely, contracting CD4+ clones fell within CM and EM, and contracting CD8+ clones within EMRA.

Germline values: CDR1 SEHNR, CDR2 FQNEAQ (reference sequence). This CDR3 comprises 13 residues. V lost 10 bases and J 1 base, leaving 13 bases between the germline ends. The origin of this receptor is an adult woman who had mild COVID-19 (a few samples of this study predate the infection). Cell type and time point are not known. Sequencing input: PBMCs or a T cell subset sorted from them (not recorded which). The J gene is TRBJ1-1, the V gene TRBV7-9; a weak D match, TRBD1 (5 bases). The CDR3 is CATWGVENTEAFF. The CDR3 DNA reads TGTGCCACCTGGGGGGTTGAGAACACTGAAGCTTTCTTT.